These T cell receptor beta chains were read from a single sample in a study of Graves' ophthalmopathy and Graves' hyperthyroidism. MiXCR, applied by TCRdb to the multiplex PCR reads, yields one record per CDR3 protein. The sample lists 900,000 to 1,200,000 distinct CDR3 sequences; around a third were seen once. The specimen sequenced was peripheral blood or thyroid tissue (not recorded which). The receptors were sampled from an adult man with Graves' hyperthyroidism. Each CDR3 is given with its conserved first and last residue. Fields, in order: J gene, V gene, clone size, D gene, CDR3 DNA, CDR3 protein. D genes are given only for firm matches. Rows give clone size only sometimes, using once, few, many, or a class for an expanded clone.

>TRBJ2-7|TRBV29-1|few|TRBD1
TGCAGCGGCTGGGACAGGGGATCCTACGAGCAGTACTTC
CSGWDRGSYEQYF
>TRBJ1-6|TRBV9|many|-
TGTGCCAGCAGCCCCGGCCTGGGGGCGGGTAATTCACCCCTCCACTTT
CASSPGLGAGNSPLHF
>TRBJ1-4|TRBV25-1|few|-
TGTGCCAGCAGCCAAGAAATCCACGAAAAACTGTTTTTT
CASSQEIHEKLFF
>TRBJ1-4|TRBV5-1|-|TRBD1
TGCGCCAGCAGCTTGGGTCCAGGGGGTGCAACTAATGAAAAAGTGTTTTTT
CASSLGPGGATNEKVFF
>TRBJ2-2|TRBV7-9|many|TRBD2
TGTGCCAGCAGCATTAGCGGGAGGAGCGACACCGGGGAGCTGTTTTTT
CASSISGRSDTGELFF
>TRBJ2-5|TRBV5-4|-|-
TGTGCCAGCAGCTCCCCGGTGGGACACCAAGAGACCCAGTACTTC
CASSSPVGHQETQYF
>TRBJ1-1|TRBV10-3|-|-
TGTGCCACGAGTGGGGGGGTGTCTGAAGCTTTCTTT
CATSGGVSEAFF
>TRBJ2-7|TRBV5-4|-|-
TGTGCCAGCAGCTTCGGAGGAGTAGCGTTGTACTCCTACGAGCAGTACTTC
CASSFGGVALYSYEQYF
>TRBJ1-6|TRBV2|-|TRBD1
TGTGCCAGCACTTTAACAGGGGGATCACCCCTCCACTTT
CASTLTGGSPLHF
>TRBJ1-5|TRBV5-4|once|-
TGTGCCAGCAGCTTGTCAGGGCAACAAGAGACCCAGCATTTT
CASSLSGQQETQHF
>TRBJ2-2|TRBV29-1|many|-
TGCAGCGTTGAAGATCCCCAGGAGATAGAGAAGCTGTTTTTT
CSVEDPQEIEKLFF
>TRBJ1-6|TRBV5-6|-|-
TGTGCCAGCAGCAGCACCAGGGTACTTAATTCACCCCTCCACTTT
CASSSTRVLNSPLHF
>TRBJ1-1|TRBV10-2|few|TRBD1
TGCGCCAGCAGAACGACAGGGGGCGGCCGGGCTTTCTTT
CASRTTGGGRAFF
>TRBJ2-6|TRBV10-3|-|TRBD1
TGTGCCAGCAGTTACGACAGGGGGAGTTCTGGGGCCAACGTCCTGACTTTC
CASSYDRGSSGANVLTF
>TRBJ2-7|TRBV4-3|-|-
TGCGCCAGCAGCCATGGTGGGGGTTTGGAGCAGTACTTC
CASSHGGGLEQYF
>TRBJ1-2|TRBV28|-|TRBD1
TGTGCCAGCAGTTCAGGACAGGGTAGTTACTATGGCTACACCTTC
CASSSGQGSYYGYTF
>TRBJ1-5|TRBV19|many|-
TGTGCCAGTAGTCCGGGACGTAGCAGACATGAGCCCCAGCATTTT
CASSPGRSRHEPQHF
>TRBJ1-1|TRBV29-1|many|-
TGCAGCGTCGGAGATCCCCTGGCTTTCTTT
CSVGDPLAFF
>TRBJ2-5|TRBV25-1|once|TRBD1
TGTGCCAGCAGTGACGAGGGACAGGGGGCGAATGAGCAGTACTTC
CASSDEGQGANEQYF
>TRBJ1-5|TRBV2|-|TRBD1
TGTGCCAGCAGTGAGGGCAGTGCTAGAATCCCGACAGGGGAAAGTCAGCCCCAGCATTTT
CASSEGSARIPTGESQPQHF
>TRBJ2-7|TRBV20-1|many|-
TGCAGTGCTAGAGCCAGTCACTCCTACGAGCAGTACTTC
CSARASHSYEQYF
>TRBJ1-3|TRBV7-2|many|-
TGTGCCAGCAGCTTAGAAGGGATATCTGGAAACACCATATATTTT
CASSLEGISGNTIYF
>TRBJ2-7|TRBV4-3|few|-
TGCGCCAGCAGCCAAAACGGACTAACCTACGAGCAGTACTTC
CASSQNGLTYEQYF